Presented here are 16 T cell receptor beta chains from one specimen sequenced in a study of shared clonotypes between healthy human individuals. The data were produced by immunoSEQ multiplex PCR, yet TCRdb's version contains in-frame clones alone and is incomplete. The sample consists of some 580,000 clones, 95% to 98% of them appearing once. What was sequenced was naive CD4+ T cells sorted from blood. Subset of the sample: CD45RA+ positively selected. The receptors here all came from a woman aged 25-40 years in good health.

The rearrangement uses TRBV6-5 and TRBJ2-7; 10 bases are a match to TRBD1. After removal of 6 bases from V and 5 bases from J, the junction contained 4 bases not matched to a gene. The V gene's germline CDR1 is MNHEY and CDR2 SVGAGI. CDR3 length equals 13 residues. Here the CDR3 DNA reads TGTGCCAGCAGAACTGACAGGGGGCACGAGCAGTACTTC. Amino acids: CASRTDRGHEQYF.

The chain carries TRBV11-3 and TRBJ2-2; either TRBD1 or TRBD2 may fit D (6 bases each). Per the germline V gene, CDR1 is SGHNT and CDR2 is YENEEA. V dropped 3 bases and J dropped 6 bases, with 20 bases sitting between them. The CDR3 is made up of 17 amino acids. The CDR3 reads CASSFSSGGYGSGELFF. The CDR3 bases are TGTGCCAGCAGCTTCTCCTCCGGGGGCTATGGATCCGGGGAGCTGTTTTTT. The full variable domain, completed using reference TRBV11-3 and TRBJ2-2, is EAGVVQSPRYKIIEKKQPVAFWCNPISGHNTLYWYLQNLGQGPELLIRYENEEAVDDSQLPKDRFSAERLKGVDSTLKIQPAELGDSAVYLCASSFSSGGYGSGELFFGEGSRLTVL.

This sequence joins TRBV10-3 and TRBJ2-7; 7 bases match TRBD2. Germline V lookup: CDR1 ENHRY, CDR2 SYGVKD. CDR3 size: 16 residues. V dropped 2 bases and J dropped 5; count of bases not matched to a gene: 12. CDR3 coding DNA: TGTGCCATCAGTGAGCGGGGAGGGGACGTCGTTCACGAGCAGTACTTC. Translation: CAISERGGDVVHEQYF.

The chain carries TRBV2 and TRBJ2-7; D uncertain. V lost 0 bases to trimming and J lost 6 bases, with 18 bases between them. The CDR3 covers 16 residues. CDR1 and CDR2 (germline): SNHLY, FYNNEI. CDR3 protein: CASSEAGQIPFGEQYF. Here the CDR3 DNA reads TGTGCCAGCAGTGAAGCTGGGCAGATCCCCTTCGGCGAGCAGTACTTC.

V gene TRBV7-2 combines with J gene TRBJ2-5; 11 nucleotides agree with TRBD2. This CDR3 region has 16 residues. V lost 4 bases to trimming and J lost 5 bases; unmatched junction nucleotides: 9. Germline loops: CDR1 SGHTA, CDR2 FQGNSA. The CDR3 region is CASSSLAGGALETQYF. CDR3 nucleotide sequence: TGTGCCAGCAGCTCGTTAGCGGGAGGGGCATTGGAGACCCAGTACTTC.

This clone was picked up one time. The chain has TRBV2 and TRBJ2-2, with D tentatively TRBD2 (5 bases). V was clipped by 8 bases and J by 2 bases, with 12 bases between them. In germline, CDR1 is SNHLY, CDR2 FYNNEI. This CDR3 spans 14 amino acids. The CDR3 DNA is TGTGCCAGCGTCGGGGAAGCCAACACCGGGGAGCTGTTTTTT. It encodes CASVGEANTGELFF.

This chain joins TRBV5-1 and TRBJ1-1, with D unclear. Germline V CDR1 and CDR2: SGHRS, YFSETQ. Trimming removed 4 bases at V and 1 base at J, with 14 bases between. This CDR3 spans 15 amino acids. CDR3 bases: TGCGCCAGCAGCCACCGACTCGCCGAGAACACTGAAGCTTTCTTT. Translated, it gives CASSHRLAENTEAFF. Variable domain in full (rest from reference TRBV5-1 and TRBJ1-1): KAGVTQTPRYLIKTRGQQVTLSCSPISGHRSVSWYQQTPGQGLQFLFEYFSETQRNKGNFPGRFSGRQFSNSRSEMNVSTLELGDSALYLCASSHRLAENTEAFFGQGTRLTVV.

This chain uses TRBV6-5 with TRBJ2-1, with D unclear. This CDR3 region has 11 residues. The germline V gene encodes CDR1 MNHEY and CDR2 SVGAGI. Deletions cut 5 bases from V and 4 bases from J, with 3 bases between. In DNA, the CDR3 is TGTGCCAGCAGTACATACAATGAGCAGTTCTTC. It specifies CASSTYNEQFF.

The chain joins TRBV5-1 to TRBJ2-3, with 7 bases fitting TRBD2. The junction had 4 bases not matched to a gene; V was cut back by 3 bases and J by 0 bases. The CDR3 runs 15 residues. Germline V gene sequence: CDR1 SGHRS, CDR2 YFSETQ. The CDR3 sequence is CASSSLAESTDTQYF. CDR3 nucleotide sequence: TGCGCCAGCAGCTCCCTAGCGGAAAGCACAGATACGCAGTATTTT.

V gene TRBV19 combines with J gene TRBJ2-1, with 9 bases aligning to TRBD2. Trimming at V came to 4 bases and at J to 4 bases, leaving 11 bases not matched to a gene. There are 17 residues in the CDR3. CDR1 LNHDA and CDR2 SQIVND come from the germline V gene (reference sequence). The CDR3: CASSTGTLAGTYNEQFF. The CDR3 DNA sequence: TGTGCCAGTAGTACGGGGACACTAGCGGGTACGTACAATGAGCAGTTCTTC.

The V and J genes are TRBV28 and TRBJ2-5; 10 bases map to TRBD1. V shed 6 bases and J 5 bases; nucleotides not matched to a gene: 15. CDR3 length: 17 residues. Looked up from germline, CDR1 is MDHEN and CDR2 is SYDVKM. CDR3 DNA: TGTGCCAGCAGCAGACTTCCCGGGACAGGGGTCCAGGAGACCCAGTACTTC. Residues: CASSRLPGTGVQETQYF.

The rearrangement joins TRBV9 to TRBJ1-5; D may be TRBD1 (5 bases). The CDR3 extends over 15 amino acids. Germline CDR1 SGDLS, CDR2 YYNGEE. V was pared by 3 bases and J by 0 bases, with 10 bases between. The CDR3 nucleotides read TGTGCCAGCAGCGAGACAGAGACTAGCAATCAGCCCCAGCATTTT. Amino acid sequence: CASSETETSNQPQHF.

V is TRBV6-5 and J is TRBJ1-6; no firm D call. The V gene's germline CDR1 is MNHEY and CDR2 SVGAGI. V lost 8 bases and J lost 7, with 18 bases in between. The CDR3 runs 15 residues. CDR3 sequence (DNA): TGTGCCAGCGCGTCGTCCCCGTTTGGGAATTCACCCCTCCACTTT. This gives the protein CASASSPFGNSPLHF.

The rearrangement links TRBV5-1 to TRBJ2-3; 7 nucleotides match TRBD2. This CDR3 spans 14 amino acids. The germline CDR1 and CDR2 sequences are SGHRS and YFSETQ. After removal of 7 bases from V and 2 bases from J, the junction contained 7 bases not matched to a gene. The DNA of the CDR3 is TGCGCCAGCGAAATGGGGACTATCACAGATACGCAGTATTTT. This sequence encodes CASEMGTITDTQYF. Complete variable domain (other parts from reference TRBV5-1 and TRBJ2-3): KAGVTQTPRYLIKTRGQQVTLSCSPISGHRSVSWYQQTPGQGLQFLFEYFSETQRNKGNFPGRFSGRQFSNSRSEMNVSTLELGDSALYLCASEMGTITDTQYFGPGTRLTVL.

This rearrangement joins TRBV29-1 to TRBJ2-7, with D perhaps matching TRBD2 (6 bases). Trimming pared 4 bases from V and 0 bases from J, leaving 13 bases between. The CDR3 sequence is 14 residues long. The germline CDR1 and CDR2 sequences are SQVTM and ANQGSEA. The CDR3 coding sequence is TGCAGCGTTGCCAGGGCGGGAAGCTCCTACGAGCAGTACTTC. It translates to CSVARAGSSYEQYF.

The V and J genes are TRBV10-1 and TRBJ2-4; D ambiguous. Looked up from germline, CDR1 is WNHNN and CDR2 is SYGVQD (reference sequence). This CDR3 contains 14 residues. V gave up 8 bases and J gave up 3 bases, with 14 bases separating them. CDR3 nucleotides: TGCGCCAGCGACCTTCGGTATGTCAAAAACATTCAGTACTTC. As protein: CASDLRYVKNIQYF.